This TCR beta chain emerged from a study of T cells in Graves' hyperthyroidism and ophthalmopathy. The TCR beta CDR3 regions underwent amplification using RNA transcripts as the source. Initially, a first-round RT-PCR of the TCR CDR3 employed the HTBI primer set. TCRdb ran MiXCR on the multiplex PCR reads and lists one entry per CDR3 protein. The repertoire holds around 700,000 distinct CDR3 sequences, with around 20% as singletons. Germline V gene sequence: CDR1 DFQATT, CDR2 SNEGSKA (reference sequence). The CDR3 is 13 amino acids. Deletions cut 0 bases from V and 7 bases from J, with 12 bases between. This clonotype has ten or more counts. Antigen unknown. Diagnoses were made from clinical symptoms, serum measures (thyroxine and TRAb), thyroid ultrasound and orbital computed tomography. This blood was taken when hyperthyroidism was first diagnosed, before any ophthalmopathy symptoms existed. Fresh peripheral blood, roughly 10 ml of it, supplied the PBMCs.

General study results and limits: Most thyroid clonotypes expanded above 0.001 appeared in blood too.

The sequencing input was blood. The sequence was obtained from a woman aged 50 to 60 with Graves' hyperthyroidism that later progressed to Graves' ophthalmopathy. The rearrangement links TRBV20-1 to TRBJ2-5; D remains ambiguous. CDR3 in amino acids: CSARDGLVGTQYF. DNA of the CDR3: TGCAGTGCTAGAGATGGGCTAGTGGGGACCCAGTACTTC.